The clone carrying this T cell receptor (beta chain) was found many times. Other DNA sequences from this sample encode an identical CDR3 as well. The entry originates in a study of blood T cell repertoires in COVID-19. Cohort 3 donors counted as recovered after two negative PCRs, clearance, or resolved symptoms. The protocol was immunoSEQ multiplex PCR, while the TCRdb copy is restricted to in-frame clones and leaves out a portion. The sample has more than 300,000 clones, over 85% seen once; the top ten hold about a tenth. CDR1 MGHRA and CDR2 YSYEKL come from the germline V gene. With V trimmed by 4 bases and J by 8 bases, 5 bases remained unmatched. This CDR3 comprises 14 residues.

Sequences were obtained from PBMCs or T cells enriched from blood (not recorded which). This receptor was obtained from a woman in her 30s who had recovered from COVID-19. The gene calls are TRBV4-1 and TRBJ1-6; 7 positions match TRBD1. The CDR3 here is CASSLGTEYSPLHF. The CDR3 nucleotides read TGCGCCAGCAGCCTCGGGACAGAGTATTCACCCCTCCACTTT.